The sequence of this TCR beta chain was determined in a study of cytomegalovirus exposure and HLA in healthy donors. The study's findings and limits: Specific recognition of CMV antigens was confirmed in vitro for three chains (all CMV-associated).

About this clone itself: Its antigen is still unknown.

13 Jbeta primers and 60 Vbeta primers were used for the PCR. Repertoires were generated with immunoSEQ multiplex PCR, while TCRdb's copy carries only in-frame clones and drops some. The table records about 140,000 clones, approximately 80% of them present only once. The CDR3 is 18 residues long. Germline V gene lookup returns CDR1 SGHTS and CDR2 YDEGEE. Trimming stripped 4 bases from V and 0 bases from J, with 17 bases between. The rearrangement links TRBV5-8 to TRBJ2-6, with unresolved D. The sample comprised PBMCs. The sequence came from a woman between 18 and 29 years old in good health and CMV-seropositive. The DNA for the CDR3 is TGTGCCAGCAGCCGTCCAACACAGCCCAGCTCTGGGGCCAACGTCCTGACTTTC. This translates into CASSRPTQPSSGANVLTF.